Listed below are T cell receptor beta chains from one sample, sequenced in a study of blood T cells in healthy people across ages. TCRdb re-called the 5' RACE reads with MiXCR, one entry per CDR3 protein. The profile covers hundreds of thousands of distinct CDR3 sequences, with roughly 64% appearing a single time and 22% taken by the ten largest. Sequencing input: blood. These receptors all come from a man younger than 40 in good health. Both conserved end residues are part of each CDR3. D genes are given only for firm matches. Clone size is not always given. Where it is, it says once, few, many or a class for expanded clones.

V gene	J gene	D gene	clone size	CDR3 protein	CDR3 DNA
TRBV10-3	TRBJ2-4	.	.	CAIRGSGGEQYF	TGTGCCATCAGGGGAAGCGGAGGAGAGCAGTACTTC
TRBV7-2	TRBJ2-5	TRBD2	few	CASSFSGGVRETQYF	TGTGCCAGCAGCTTTAGCGGGGGGGTGCGGGAGACCCAGTACTTC
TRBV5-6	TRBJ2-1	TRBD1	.	CASSLDISGTAYNEQFF	TGTGCCAGCAGCTTGGATATCTCCGGGACAGCTTACAATGAGCAGTTCTTC
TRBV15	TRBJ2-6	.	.	CATSSDRGSGANVLTF	TGTGCCACCAGCTCTGATCGGGGCTCTGGGGCCAACGTCCTGACTTTC
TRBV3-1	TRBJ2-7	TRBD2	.	CASSQGAGAVHEQYF	TGTGCCAGCAGCCAAGGAGCGGGAGCGGTCCACGAGCAGTACTTC
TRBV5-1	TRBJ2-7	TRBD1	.	CASSLGDRNYEQYF	TGCGCCAGCAGCTTAGGGGACAGAAATTACGAGCAGTACTTC
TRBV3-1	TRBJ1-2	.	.	CASSQELQRNYGYTF	TGTGCCAGCAGCCAAGAATTACAGCGGAACTATGGCTACACCTTC
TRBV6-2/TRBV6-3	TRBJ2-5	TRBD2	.	CASSGLAGVQETQYF	TGTGCCAGCAGTGGACTAGCGGGCGTCCAAGAGACCCAGTACTTC
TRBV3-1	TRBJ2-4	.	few	CASSQEGAAPVQYF	TGTGCCAGCAGCCAAGAAGGGGCAGCCCCGGTTCAGTACTTC
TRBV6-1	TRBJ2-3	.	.	CASSVRTDTDTQYF	TGTGCCAGCAGTGTGAGGACGGACACAGATACGCAGTATTTT
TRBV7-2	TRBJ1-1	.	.	CASSLAGRGAEAFF	TGTGCCAGCAGCTTAGCAGGCAGGGGAGCTGAAGCTTTCTTT
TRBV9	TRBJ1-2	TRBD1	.	CASSAGLRQGPGGYTF	TGTGCCAGCAGCGCAGGACTCAGACAGGGCCCAGGAGGCTACACCTTC
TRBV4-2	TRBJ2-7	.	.	CASSQEIRRVSYEQYF	TGTGCCAGCAGCCAAGAAATCCGGCGGGTATCCTACGAGCAGTACTTC
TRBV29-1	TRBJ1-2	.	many	CSVEGARGYTF	TGCAGCGTTGAAGGGGCAAGGGGCTACACCTTC
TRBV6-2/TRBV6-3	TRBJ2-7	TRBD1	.	CASSYKGTGDLYEQYF	TGTGCCAGCAGTTACAAGGGGACAGGGGATCTCTACGAGCAGTACTTC
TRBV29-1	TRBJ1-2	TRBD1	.	CSAWDRGPLSGYTF	TGCAGCGCATGGGACAGGGGACCCCTAAGTGGCTACACCTTC
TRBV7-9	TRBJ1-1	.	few	CASSLVANTEAFF	TGTGCCAGCAGCTTAGTGGCGAACACTGAAGCTTTCTTT
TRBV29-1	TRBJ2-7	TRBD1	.	CSVEGQGTREQYF	TGCAGCGTTGAGGGACAGGGGACCCGCGAGCAGTACTTC
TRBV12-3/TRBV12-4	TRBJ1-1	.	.	CASSIEENTEAFF	TGTGCCAGCAGTATCGAGGAGAACACTGAAGCTTTCTTT
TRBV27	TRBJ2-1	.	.	CASSERAYNEQFF	TGTGCCAGCAGCGAAAGGGCCTACAATGAGCAGTTCTTC
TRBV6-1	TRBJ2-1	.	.	CASSESPEQFF	TGTGCCAGCAGTGAAAGTCCTGAGCAGTTCTTC
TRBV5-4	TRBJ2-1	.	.	CASSLGGVWVPGVKLNNEQFF	TGTGCCAGCAGCTTGGGCGGGGTTTGGGTTCCTGGGGTCAAGTTAAACAATGAGCAGTTCTTC
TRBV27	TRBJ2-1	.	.	CASSLVGGAVEQFF	TGTGCCAGCAGTTTAGTTGGGGGGGCAGTTGAGCAGTTCTTC
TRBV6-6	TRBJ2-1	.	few	CASSPNWNEQFF	TGTGCCAGCAGCCCAAATTGGAATGAGCAGTTCTTC
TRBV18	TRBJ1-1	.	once	CASSLRGLADTEAFF	TGTGCCAGCTCCTTACGGGGGTTGGCAGACACTGAAGCTTTCTTT
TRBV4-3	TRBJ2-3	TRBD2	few	CASSQELAGGLGDTQYF	TGCGCCAGCAGCCAAGAACTAGCGGGAGGGCTAGGAGATACGCAGTATTTT
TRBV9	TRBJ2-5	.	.	CASSVRVYQETQYF	TGTGCCAGCAGCGTTAGGGTCTACCAAGAGACCCAGTACTTC
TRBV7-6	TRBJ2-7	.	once	CASSEQSGRTHYEQYF	TGTGCCAGCAGCGAGCAATCAGGGAGAACCCACTACGAGCAGTACTTC
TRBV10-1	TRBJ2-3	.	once	CASSETEDTQYF	TGCGCCAGCAGTGAGACAGAAGATACGCAGTATTTT
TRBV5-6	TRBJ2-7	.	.	CASSSEGDEQYF	TGTGCCAGCAGCTCCGAGGGGGACGAGCAGTACTTC
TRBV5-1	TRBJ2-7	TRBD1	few	CASSLEDRVVDEQYF	TGCGCCAGCAGCTTGGAGGACAGGGTGGTGGACGAGCAGTACTTC